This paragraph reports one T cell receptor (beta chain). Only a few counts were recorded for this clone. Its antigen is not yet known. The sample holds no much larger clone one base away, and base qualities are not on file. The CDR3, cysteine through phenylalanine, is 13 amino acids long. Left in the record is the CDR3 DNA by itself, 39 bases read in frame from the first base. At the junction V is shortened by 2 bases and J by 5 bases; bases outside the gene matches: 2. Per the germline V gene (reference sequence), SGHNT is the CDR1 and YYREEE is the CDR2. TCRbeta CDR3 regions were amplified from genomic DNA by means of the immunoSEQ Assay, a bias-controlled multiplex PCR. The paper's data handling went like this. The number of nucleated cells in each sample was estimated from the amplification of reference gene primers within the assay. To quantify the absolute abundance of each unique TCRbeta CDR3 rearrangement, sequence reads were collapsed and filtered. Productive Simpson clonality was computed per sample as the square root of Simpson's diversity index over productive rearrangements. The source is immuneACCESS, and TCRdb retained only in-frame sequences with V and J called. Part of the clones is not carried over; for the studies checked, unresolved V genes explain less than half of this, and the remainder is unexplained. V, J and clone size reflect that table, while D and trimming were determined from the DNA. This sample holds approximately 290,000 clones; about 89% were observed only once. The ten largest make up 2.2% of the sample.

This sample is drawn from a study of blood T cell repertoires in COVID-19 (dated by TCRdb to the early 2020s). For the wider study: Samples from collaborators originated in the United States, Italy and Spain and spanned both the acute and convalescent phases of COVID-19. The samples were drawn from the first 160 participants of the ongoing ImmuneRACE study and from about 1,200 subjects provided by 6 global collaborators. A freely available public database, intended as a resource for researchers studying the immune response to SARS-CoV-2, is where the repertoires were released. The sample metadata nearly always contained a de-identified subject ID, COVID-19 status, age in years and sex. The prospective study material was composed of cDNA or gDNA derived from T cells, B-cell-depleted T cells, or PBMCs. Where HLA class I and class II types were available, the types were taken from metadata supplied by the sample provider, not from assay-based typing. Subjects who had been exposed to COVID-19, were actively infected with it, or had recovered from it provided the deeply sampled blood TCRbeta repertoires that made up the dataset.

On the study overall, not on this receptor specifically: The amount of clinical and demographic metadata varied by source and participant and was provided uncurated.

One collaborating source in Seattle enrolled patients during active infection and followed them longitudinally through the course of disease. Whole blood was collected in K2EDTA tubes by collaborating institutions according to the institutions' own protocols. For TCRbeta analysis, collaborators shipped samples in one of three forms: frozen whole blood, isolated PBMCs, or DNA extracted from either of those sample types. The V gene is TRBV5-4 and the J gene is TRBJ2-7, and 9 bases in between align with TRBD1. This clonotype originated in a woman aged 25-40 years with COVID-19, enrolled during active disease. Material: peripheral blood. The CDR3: CASSLQGADEQYF. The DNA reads TGTGCCAGCAGCTTACAGGGGGCCGACGAGCAGTACTTC.